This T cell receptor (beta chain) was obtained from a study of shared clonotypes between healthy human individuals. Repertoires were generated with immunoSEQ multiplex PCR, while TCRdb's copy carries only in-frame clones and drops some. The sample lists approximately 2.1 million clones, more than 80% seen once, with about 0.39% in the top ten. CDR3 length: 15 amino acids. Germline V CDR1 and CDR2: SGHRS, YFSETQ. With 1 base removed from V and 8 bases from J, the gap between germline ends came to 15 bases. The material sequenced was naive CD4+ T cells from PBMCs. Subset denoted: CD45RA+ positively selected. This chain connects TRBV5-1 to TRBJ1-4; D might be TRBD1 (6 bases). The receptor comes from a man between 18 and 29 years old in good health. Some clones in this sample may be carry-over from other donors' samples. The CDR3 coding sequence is TGCGCCAGCAGCTTGAGAGGGGGTGCGGGCGAAAAACTGTTTTTT. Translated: CASSLRGGAGEKLFF.